The clone carrying this T cell receptor beta chain turned up a few times. Its matching antigen is unknown. The sample comes from a study of beta chain features in type 1 diabetes. CD45RO/CCR7/CD25/CD127/CD95/CD27 separated CD4+ naive, central memory, regulatory and stem cell-like memory cells by sorting. V lost 7 bases and J lost 0; bases outside the gene matches: 5. Germline loops: CDR1 MNHGY, CDR2 SVAAGI. The CDR3 is made up of 14 amino acids. TCRB transcripts that were expressed got sequenced, as all of the isolated RNA had been reverse transcribed. The assay was immunoSEQ multiplex PCR, and TCRdb's table has in-frame clones only and misses some. The sample includes 500,000 to 850,000 clones, more than 12% of them seen just once. Study results and caveats: Patients with Type 1 diabetes showed moderately but significantly shorter TCRB CDR3s in all four CD4+ subsets. The study found fewer insertions and more deletions at VDJ junctions in type 1 diabetes patients.

What was sequenced was naive CD4+ T cells from blood. The chain employs TRBV6-9 and TRBJ1-1; 7 bases are shared with TRBD1. This clonotype was sampled from a man between 18 and 29 years old with type 1 diabetes. CDR3 sequence reads: CASNMTGLNTEAFF. DNA of the CDR3: TGTGCCAGCAATATGACAGGGCTGAACACTGAAGCTTTCTTT.